The 7 T cell receptor beta chains presented below share a single source sample, sequenced in a study of T cell changes during pregnancy in multiple sclerosis. Assay used: immunoSEQ multiplex PCR; TCRdb lists only in-frame clones, some missing. The sample has approximately 21,000 clones, roughly 89% seen once. The sequences come from CD8+ T cells from peripheral blood mononuclear cells, collected in the first trimester of pregnancy. The receptors were gathered from a female donor with multiple sclerosis, enrolled in a pregnancy study.

The chain joins TRBV4-1 to TRBJ2-7; 8 bases are shared with TRBD1. The CDR3 is 17 amino acids. V lost 1 base to trimming and J lost 3 bases; unmatched junction nucleotides: 11. Germline assignment: CDR1 MGHRA and CDR2 YSYEKL. CDR3 nucleotides: TGCGCCAGCAGCCAAGGAGAAGGCAGGGGGCGCATCTACGAGCAGTACTTC. Protein: CASSQGEGRGRIYEQYF.

The CDR3 loop reads CASSIDQDYNEQFF. CDR3 in DNA: TGTGCCAGTAGTATAGACCAGGACTACAATGAGCAGTTCTTC. The chain uses TRBV19 and TRBJ2-1; no definite D call. There are 14 residues in the CDR3. Per germline, CDR1 LNHDA and CDR2 SQIVND (reference sequence). Trimming pared 0 bases from V and 3 bases from J, leaving 6 bases between. Full variable domain (rest looked up from reference TRBV19 and TRBJ2-1): DGGITQSPKYLFRKEGQNVTLSCEQNLNHDAMYWYRQDPGQGLRLIYYSQIVNDFQKGDIAEGYSVSREKKESFPLTVTSAQKNPTAFYLCASSIDQDYNEQFFGPGTRLTVL.

The chain combines TRBV9 with TRBJ2-5; tentatively, D is TRBD1 (6 bases). The DNA matches TRBJ2-7 better at its end, which makes the J call doubtful. The V gene's germline CDR1 is SGDLS and CDR2 YYNGEE. The CDR3 contains 13 residues. CDR3 nucleotides: TGTGCCAGCAGCGCGGGACACTTATACGAGCAGTACTTC. As protein: CASSAGHLYEQYF.

V and J are TRBV21-1 and TRBJ1-4; the D segment call TRBD1 is taken from the table without a DNA check. TRBV21-1 has pseudogene status. The CDR3 is made up of 14 amino acids. The CDR3 DNA follows: TGTGCCAGCATCATACAGGGGAATAATGAAAAACTGTTTTTT. This gives the protein CASIIQGNNEKLFF.

The CDR3 spells CASSQDRMAGRNGELFF. For the CDR3, the DNA is TGCGCCAGCAGCCAAGATCGAATGGCAGGGCGGAACGGGGAGCTGTTTTTT. The genes are TRBV4-1 and TRBJ2-2; the D gene is possibly TRBD1 (5 bases). The CDR3 has 17 residues. Deletions cut 0 bases from V and 7 bases from J, with 18 bases between. Germline CDR1 reads MGHRA; CDR2 reads YSYEKL.

The chain uses TRBV4-3 and TRBJ1-6; D is unresolved. Germline V lookup: CDR1 LGHNA, CDR2 YSLEER. The V end lost 1 base, the J end lost 5 bases, and 6 bases lay between the germline ends. CDR3 length: 14 residues. The CDR3 DNA is TGCGCCAGCAGCCAAGCGGCGGATAATTCACCCCTCCACTTT. It codes for CASSQAADNSPLHF.

The CDR3 bases are TGTGCCAGCAGCTGGGGGGACCTCGGGACAGGGGTCGGGGAAAAACTGTTTTTT. Its translation is CASSWGDLGTGVGEKLFF. This sequence joins TRBV5-4 and TRBJ1-4, with TRBD1 matching over 10 bases. CDR1 is SGHNT, CDR2 YYREEE, per germline (reference sequence). Trimming removed 3 bases from V and 8 bases from J; junction bases left unmatched: 16. The CDR3 has 18 residues. Combining the CDR3 with reference TRBV5-4 and TRBJ1-4 gives the whole variable domain ETGVTQSPTHLIKTRGQQVTLRCSSQSGHNTVSWYQQALGQGPQFIFQYYREEENGRGNFPPRFSGLQFPNYSSELNVNALELDDSALYLCASSWGDLGTGVGEKLFFGSGTQLSVL.